One and the same sample provided the 26 T cell receptor beta chains below, sequenced in a study of T-cell reconstitution after alpha-beta-depleted transplantation in children (dated by TCRdb to about 2016). Library generation was performed with PCR. Reads for this sample came from an Illumina HiSeq 2500. To normalize quantification of the TCRbeta repertoire, the TCR libraries were built with molecular barcoding that relied on unique molecular identifiers. TCRdb reworked the public reads: Q25 trimming with fastp, MiXCR clone assembly, productive beta chains retained. Merged by CDR3 protein, the rows form single entries marked with the most common genes and DNA. The sample contains about 400,000 distinct CDR3 sequences, roughly 22% of them found a single time. Less than 4.5% of the sample is taken by the ten largest. Sequenced here: PBMCs from the stem cell graft donor, sampled from the stem cell graft. These receptors all stem from a human donor who donated a stem cell graft to a child with acute myeloid leukemia.

J is TRBJ2-3 and V is TRBV5-1, with 9 bases lining up with TRBD1. Germline V lookup: CDR1 SGHRS, CDR2 YFSETQ. V dropped 4 bases and J dropped 6; count of bases not matched to a gene: 6. The CDR3 loop spans 14 amino acids. The chain's CDR3 is CASSRRDRADTQYF. The DNA of the CDR3 is TGCGCCAGCAGCCGCCGGGACAGGGCGGATACGCAGTATTTT.

This clonotype was picked up a small number of times. The chain has TRBV29-1 and TRBJ2-2; TRBD2 agrees at 10 bases. J gave up 7 bases and V 1 base, and 6 bases lay outside the gene matches. CDR1 and CDR2 from the germline V gene are SQVTM and ANQGSEA. CDR3 size: 15 residues. In DNA, the CDR3 is TGCAGCGTTGAAGCGTCGGCTAGCGGGGGCGGGGAGCTGTTTTTT. Translating it yields CSVEASASGGGELFF.

The rearrangement uses TRBV27 and TRBJ2-1; D is unresolved. The CDR3 extends over 15 amino acids. CDR1 MNHEY and CDR2 SMNVEV come from the germline V gene (reference sequence). V shed 6 bases and J shed 0 bases, with 12 bases lying between them. The CDR3 coding sequence is TGTGCCAGCAGCACCCCTGTAAGCTCCTACAATGAGCAGTTCTTC. It codes for CASSTPVSSYNEQFF.

This rearrangement joins TRBV5-6 to TRBJ2-5, with D perhaps assigned TRBD1 or TRBD2 (5 bases each). CDR1 is SGHDT, CDR2 YYEEEE, per germline. Trimming shortened V by 5 bases and J by 4 bases, and 15 bases separated the two germline ends. CDR3 length: 14 residues. The CDR3: CASRRTRDLETQYF. CDR3 DNA: TGTGCCAGCAGACGGACCCGGGACCTAGAGACCCAGTACTTC.

This clonotype was found a few times. V and J are TRBV29-1 and TRBJ2-7; 8 nucleotides align to TRBD1. The CDR3 sequence is 15 residues long. CDR1 SQVTM and CDR2 ANQGSEA come from the germline V gene. The V segment lost 4 bases and the J segment 2 bases; nucleotides outside the gene matches: 10. The CDR3 reads CSVVTGQGSAYEQYF. The CDR3 DNA reads as TGCAGCGTTGTTACAGGACAGGGATCAGCCTACGAGCAGTACTTC.

In this sample, this clonotype turned up a few times. J is TRBJ2-5 and V is TRBV20-1; a weak D match, TRBD2 (7 bases). This CDR3 spans 13 amino acids. Germline V gives CDR1 DFQATT, CDR2 SNEGSKA (reference sequence). Trimming took off 6 bases at V and 7 bases at J, with 18 bases between the two ends. The CDR3 coding sequence is TGCAGTGCAGGGGGGGGCATGGGTGGGACCCAGTACTTC. This codes for CSAGGGMGGTQYF.

This clonotype was seen a few times. This chain uses TRBV27 with TRBJ2-3; 9 nucleotides match TRBD2. With 3 bases clipped from V and 0 bases from J, the junction kept 16 bases outside the gene matches. Germline CDR1 reads MNHEY; CDR2 reads SMNVEV (reference sequence). The CDR3 has 20 amino acids. CDR3 sequence: CASSLAIRASGNTSTDTQYF. The CDR3 nucleotides are TGTGCCAGCAGTTTGGCCATAAGGGCTAGCGGGAACACTAGCACAGATACGCAGTATTTT.

This clonotype has a handful of counts. This chain uses TRBV5-6 with TRBJ1-4, with a tentative D call TRBD1 (5 bases). CDR3 size: 15 residues. V was cut by 4 bases and J by 10 bases, with 20 bases left in between. Germline-derived CDR1 and CDR2 are SGHDT and YYEEEE. In nucleotides, the CDR3 is TGTGCCAGCAGCCGACGCAGGGAACAGGTCGGAAAACTGTTTTTT. Its translation is CASSRRREQVGKLFF.

The rearrangement uses TRBV15 and TRBJ2-1; 13 nucleotides align to TRBD2. The CDR3 length is 19 residues. V lost 3 bases to trimming and J lost 1 base; unmatched junction nucleotides: 9. Germline V CDR1 and CDR2: LNHNV, YYDKDF (reference sequence). CDR3 nucleotide sequence: TGTGCCACCAGCAGGTCCGGGACTAGCGGGACACGATCCTACAATGAGCAGTTCTTC. It specifies CATSRSGTSGTRSYNEQFF.

The sample holds many counts of this clonotype. The V call is TRBV20-1, the J call TRBJ2-3, with TRBD1 identical over 10 bases. Germline-derived CDR1 and CDR2 are DFQATT and SNEGSKA (reference sequence). This CDR3 is 16 amino acids long. Trimming at V came to 5 bases and at J to 2 bases, leaving 10 bases not matched to a gene. The CDR3 coding sequence is TGCAGTGCTCGCCTGGGGGGGACAGGGGCCACAGATACGCAGTATTTT. It codes for CSARLGGTGATDTQYF.

This chain joins TRBV24-1 and TRBJ2-3; TRBD1 matches 8 bases. V shed 9 bases, J shed 5 bases, and the junction held 9 bases outside the gene matches. Germline CDR1 KGHDR, CDR2 SFDVKD. CDR3 length equals 14 residues. The CDR3, as DNA: TGTGCCACCGCTTCTCAGGGGGCAGGAGATACGCAGTATTTT. Translated, it gives CATASQGAGDTQYF.

The rearrangement uses TRBV7-3 and TRBJ2-1; either TRBD1 or TRBD2 may fit D (7 bases each). V was clipped by 5 bases and J by 5 bases, with 19 bases between them. CDR1 is SGHTA, CDR2 FQGTGA, per germline. The CDR3 consists of 16 residues. The CDR3 DNA reads TGTGCCAGCAGCCTAAATCCAGGGGGGGAAAACAATGAGCAGTTCTTC. It specifies CASSLNPGGENNEQFF.

With respect to this clonotype: A much larger clone differs by one base, so this may be a read error. CDR3 amino acids: CASSWGLADYNEQFF. In nucleotides, the CDR3 is TGTGCCAGCAGCTGGGGACTAGCGGACTACAATGAGCAGTTCTTC. This chain uses TRBV11-2 with TRBJ2-1; TRBD2 matches 11 bases. Germline assignment: CDR1 SGHAT and CDR2 FQNNGV. The CDR3 has 15 residues. The J segment lost 3 bases and the V segment lost 4 bases, leaving 2 bases of the junction unmatched.

The chain employs TRBV12-3 or TRBV12-4 and TRBJ1-1, with D hard to call. V lost 3 bases and J lost 3, with 8 bases in between. The CDR3 contains 13 residues. The CDR3 reads CASSLRPDTEAFF. CDR3 in DNA: TGTGCCAGCAGTTTGCGGCCTGACACTGAAGCTTTCTTT.

This sequence joins TRBV12-3 or TRBV12-4 and TRBJ2-7; weak D call: TRBD1 (6 bases). This CDR3 contains 14 residues. V was pared by 3 bases and J by 2 bases, with 11 bases between. In DNA form, the CDR3 reads TGTGCCAGCAGTTTTATGGGGGCGACCTACGAGCAGTACTTC. Translated: CASSFMGATYEQYF.

The chain couples TRBV15 to TRBJ2-7; tentatively, D is TRBD1 (6 bases). This CDR3 has 13 residues. Germline assignment: CDR1 LNHNV and CDR2 YYDKDF (reference sequence). Trimming shortened V by 3 bases and J by 6 bases, and 12 bases separated the two germline ends. CDR3 nucleotide sequence: TGTGCCACCAGCAGCCCCGACAGGACCGAGCAGTACTTC. This encodes CATSSPDRTEQYF.

This clonotype was detected a few times. The rearrangement uses TRBV5-5 and TRBJ2-1; perhaps TRBD1 as D (10 bases). CDR3 length equals 18 residues. Germline V CDR1 and CDR2: SGHKS, YYEKEE (reference sequence). The ends were cut back, 3 bases at V and 10 bases at J, with 29 bases in the middle. The CDR3 DNA sequence: TGTGCCAGCAGCTCTGGGACAGGGGTGAGACTAGCGGCGTGGGAGCAGTTCTTC. Protein sequence: CASSSGTGVRLAAWEQFF.

The table lists this clonotype with many counts. This chain links TRBV29-1 with TRBJ2-3; D is perhaps TRBD1 (6 bases). Trimming removed 4 bases at V and 7 bases at J, with 15 bases between. This CDR3 region has 13 residues. From germline, CDR1 is SQVTM and CDR2 ANQGSEA. The CDR3 DNA reads as TGCAGCGTTGTCTCTGCAGGGGTCTATACGCAGTATTTT. As protein: CSVVSAGVYTQYF.

The rearrangement links TRBV18 to TRBJ2-1; unclear D gene. V was shortened by 0 bases and J by 9 bases, with 9 bases between the two germline ends. The CDR3 is 13 residues long. CDR1 and CDR2 (germline): KGHSH, LQKENI. CDR3 loop: CASSPPNRVEQFF. In DNA form, the CDR3 reads TGTGCCAGCTCACCACCGAATCGGGTTGAGCAGTTCTTC.

This clonotype was detected a few times. The chain recombines TRBV20-1 with TRBJ1-2; the D gene is possibly TRBD1 (6 bases). CDR3 size: 12 residues. V lost 5 bases, J lost 6 bases, and 13 bases lay in between. CDR1 and CDR2 from the germline V gene are DFQATT and SNEGSKA (reference sequence). In nucleotides, the CDR3 is TGCAGTGCTCCAGGGGAGAGGGATGGCTACACCTTC. This translates into CSAPGERDGYTF.

The rearrangement uses TRBV12-3 or TRBV12-4 and TRBJ1-5; 9 bases map to TRBD1. This CDR3 has 13 amino acids. V lost 8 bases, J lost 7 bases, and 6 bases stayed unmatched. This CDR3 is CASGLDRGQPQHF. Written as DNA, the CDR3 is TGTGCCAGCGGATTGGACAGGGGCCAGCCCCAGCATTTT.

There are a few counts of this clonotype. The rearrangement joins TRBV6-5 to TRBJ2-2; maybe TRBD2 (6 bases). Germline CDR1 and CDR2: MNHEY and SVGAGI. The CDR3 is made up of 14 amino acids. Trimming removed 0 bases from V and 6 bases from J, with 8 bases in between. The CDR3: CASSYSEGAGELFF. For the CDR3, the DNA is TGTGCCAGCAGTTACTCGGAGGGTGCCGGGGAGCTGTTTTTT.

The chain employs TRBV27 and TRBJ1-1; a weak D match, TRBD1 (6 bases). Germline V gene data show CDR1 as MNHEY and CDR2 as SMNVEV (reference sequence). The CDR3 is 12 amino acids. Trimming stripped 5 bases from V and 8 bases from J, with 12 bases between. CDR3 in DNA: TGTGCCAGCAGTCCCGGACAGTCCGAAGCTTTCTTT. This encodes CASSPGQSEAFF.

The chain couples TRBV29-1 to TRBJ2-7, with 9 nucleotides matching TRBD2. J gave up 3 bases and V 0 bases, and 6 bases lay outside the gene matches. The CDR3 totals 15 residues. CDR1 is SQVTM and CDR2 is ANQGSEA in the germline V gene. CDR3 amino acids: CSVEERLAGIYEQYF. Here the CDR3 DNA reads TGCAGCGTTGAAGAGCGGCTAGCGGGGATCTACGAGCAGTACTTC.

This clonotype was counted at least ten times. The chain carries TRBV20-1 and TRBJ2-7, with 10 bases matching TRBD2. Looked up from germline, CDR1 is DFQATT and CDR2 is SNEGSKA (reference sequence). V lost 2 bases, J lost 6 bases, and 4 bases stayed unmatched. The CDR3 has 13 residues. In DNA, the CDR3 is TGCAGTGCTAGATCTAGCGGGAGAGGCGAGCAGTACTTC. The encoded protein is CSARSSGRGEQYF.

J is TRBJ2-5 and V is TRBV24-1; the D is unclear. The CDR3 totals 15 residues. V dropped 4 bases and J dropped 0 bases, with 11 bases sitting between them. Germline-derived CDR1 and CDR2 are KGHDR and SFDVKD. CDR3 amino acids: CATSDRVEYQETQYF. The CDR3 bases are TGTGCCACCAGTGACCGGGTAGAGTACCAAGAGACCCAGTACTTC.